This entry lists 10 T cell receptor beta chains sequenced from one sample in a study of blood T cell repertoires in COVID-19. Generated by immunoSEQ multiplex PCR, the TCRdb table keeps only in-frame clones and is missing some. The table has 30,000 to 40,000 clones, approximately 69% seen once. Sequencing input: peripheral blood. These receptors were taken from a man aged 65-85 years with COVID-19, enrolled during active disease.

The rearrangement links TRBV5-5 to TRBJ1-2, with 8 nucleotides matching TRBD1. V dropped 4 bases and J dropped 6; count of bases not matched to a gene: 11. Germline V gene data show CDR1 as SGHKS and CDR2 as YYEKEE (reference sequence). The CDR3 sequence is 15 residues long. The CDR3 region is CASSHRTGSINGYTF. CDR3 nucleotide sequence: TGTGCCAGCAGCCATCGGACAGGGAGTATCAATGGCTACACCTTC.

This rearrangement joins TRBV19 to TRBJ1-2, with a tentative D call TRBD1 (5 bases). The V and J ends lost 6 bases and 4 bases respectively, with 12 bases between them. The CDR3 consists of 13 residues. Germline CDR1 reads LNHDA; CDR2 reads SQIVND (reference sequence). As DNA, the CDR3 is TGTGCCAGTAGCATCCAGGGATTCTATGGCTACACCTTC. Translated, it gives CASSIQGFYGYTF.

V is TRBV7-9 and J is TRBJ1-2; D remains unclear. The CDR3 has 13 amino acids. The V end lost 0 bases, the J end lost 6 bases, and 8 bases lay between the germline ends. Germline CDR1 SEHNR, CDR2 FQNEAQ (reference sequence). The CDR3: CASSLAGSNGYTF. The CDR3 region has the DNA TGTGCCAGCAGCTTAGCGGGCTCTAATGGCTACACCTTC.

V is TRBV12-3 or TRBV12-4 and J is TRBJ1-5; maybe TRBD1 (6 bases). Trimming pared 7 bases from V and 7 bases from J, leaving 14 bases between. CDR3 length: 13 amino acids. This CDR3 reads CASTLQGKQPQHF. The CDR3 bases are TGTGCCAGCACCCTACAGGGTAAGCAGCCCCAGCATTTT.

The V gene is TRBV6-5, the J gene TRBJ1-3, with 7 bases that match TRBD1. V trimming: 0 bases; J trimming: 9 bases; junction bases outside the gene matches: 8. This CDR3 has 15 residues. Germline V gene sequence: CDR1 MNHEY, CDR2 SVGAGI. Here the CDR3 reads CASSYSRTGSATIYF. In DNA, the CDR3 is TGTGCCAGCAGTTACTCGAGGACAGGCAGCGCCACCATATATTTT.

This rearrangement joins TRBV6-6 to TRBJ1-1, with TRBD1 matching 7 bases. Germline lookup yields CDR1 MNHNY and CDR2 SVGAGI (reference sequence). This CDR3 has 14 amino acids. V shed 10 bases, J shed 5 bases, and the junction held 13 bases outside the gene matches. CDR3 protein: CATLEPDRVTEAFF. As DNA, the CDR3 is TGTGCCACCCTCGAACCTGACAGGGTGACTGAAGCTTTCTTT.

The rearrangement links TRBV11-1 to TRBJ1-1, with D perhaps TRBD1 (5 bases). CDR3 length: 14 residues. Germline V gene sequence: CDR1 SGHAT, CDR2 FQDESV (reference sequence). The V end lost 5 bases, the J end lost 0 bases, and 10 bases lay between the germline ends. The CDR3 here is CASSLTGMNTEAFF. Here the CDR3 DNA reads TGTGCCAGCAGCCTCACAGGAATGAACACTGAAGCTTTCTTT.

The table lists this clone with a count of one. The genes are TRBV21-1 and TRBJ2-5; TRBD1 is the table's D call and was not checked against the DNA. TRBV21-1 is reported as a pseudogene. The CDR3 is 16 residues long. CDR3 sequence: CASSDHRDRVQETQYF. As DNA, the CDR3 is TGTGCCAGCAGCGACCACCGGGACAGGGTACAAGAGACCCAGTACTTC.

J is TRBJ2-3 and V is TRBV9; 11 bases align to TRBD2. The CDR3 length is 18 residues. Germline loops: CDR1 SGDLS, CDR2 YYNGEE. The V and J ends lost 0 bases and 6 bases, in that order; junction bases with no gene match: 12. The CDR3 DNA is TGTGCCAGCAGCGTAGGACTAGCGGGGTTGCATACTGGCGATACGCAGTATTTT. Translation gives CASSVGLAGLHTGDTQYF.

The CDR3 loop is CAIRDRGQPQHF. In DNA form, the CDR3 reads TGTGCCATCAGAGACAGGGGCCAGCCCCAGCATTTT. This sequence joins TRBV10-3 and TRBJ1-5; 8 positions agree with TRBD1. Germline CDR1 reads ENHRY; CDR2 reads SYGVKD. V gave up 6 bases and J gave up 7 bases; unmatched junction bases: 2. The CDR3 loop spans 12 amino acids.